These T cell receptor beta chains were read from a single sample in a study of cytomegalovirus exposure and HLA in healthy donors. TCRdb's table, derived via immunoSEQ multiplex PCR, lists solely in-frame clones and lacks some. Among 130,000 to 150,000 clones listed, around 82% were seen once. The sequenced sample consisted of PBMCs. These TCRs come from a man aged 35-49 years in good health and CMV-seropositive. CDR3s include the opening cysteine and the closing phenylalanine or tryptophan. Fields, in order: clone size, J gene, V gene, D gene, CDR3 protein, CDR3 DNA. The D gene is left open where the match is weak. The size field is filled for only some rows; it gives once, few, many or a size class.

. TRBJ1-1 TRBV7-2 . CASSLQQGNEAFF TGTGCCAGCAGCTTACAACAGGGAAATGAAGCTTTCTTT
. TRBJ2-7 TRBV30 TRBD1 CAWKGTGAYEQYF TGTGCCTGGAAGGGGACAGGCGCCTACGAGCAGTACTTC
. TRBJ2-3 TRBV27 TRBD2 CASSPPPGLAGGPVDTQYF TGTGCCAGCAGCCCCCCCCCGGGACTAGCGGGAGGGCCAGTAGATACGCAGTATTTT
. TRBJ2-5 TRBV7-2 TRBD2 CASSSAGGRARETQYF TGTGCCAGCAGCTCGGCGGGCGGGAGGGCCCGAGAGACCCAGTACTTC
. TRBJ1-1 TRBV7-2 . CASSLMGGINTEAFF TGTGCCAGCAGCTTAATGGGGGGGATTAATACTGAAGCTTTCTTT
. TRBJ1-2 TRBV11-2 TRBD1 CASSSRDRTHGYTF TGTGCCAGCAGCTCCCGGGACAGGACCCATGGCTACACCTTC
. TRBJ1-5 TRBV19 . CASSIMVRRGRSNQPQHF TGTGCCAGTAGTATAATGGTAAGGAGGGGACGGAGCAATCAGCCCCAGCATTTT
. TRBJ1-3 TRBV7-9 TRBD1 CASSLGMGTDLFGNTIYF TGTGCCAGCAGCTTAGGTATGGGGACAGACCTCTTTGGAAACACCATATATTTT
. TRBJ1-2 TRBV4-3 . CASSQDDKAGGYTF TGCGCCAGCAGCCAAGATGATAAGGCAGGAGGCTACACCTTC
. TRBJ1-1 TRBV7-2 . CASSLYFNTEAFF TGTGCCAGCAGCTTATATTTCAACACTGAAGCTTTCTTT
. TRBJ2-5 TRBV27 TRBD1 CASRYRDRVQETQYF TGTGCCAGCAGGTATAGGGACAGGGTTCAAGAGACCCAGTACTTC
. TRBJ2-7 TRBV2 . CASSRTRSYEQYF TGTGCCAGCAGTCGTACGAGGTCCTACGAGCAGTACTTC
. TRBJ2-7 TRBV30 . CGLRAGYEQYF TGTGGCTTGCGGGCGGGCTACGAGCAGTACTTC
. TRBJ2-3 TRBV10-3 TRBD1 CAISGQGADTQYF TGTGCCATCAGTGGACAGGGGGCAGATACGCAGTATTTT
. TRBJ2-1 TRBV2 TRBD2 CASLAGEQFF TGTGCCAGTCTAGCGGGCGAGCAGTTCTTC
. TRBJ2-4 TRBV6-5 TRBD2 CASSPSGGRKNIQYF TGTGCCAGCAGCCCTAGCGGGGGGAGGAAAAACATTCAGTACTTC
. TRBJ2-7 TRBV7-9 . CASSQTGTYEQYF TGTGCCAGCAGTCAAACAGGGACCTACGAGCAGTACTTC
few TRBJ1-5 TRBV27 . CASSFEGLVGQPQHF TGTGCCAGCAGTTTTGAGGGCCTGGTGGGTCAGCCCCAGCATTTT
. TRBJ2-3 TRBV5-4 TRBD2 CASSLPSSGVATDTQYF TGTGCCAGCAGCCTCCCTTCAAGCGGGGTCGCCACAGATACGCAGTATTTT
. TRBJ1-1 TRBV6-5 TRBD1 CASSRDSSAFF TGTGCCAGCAGCCGGGACAGCTCCGCTTTCTTT